Sequencing of this T cell receptor beta chain was carried out in a study of T cells in Graves' hyperthyroidism and ophthalmopathy. Amplification of TCR beta CDR3 regions used RNA as the template. HTBI primers were employed in a first-round RT-PCR of the TCR CDR3. In TCRdb, the multiplex PCR reads were re-called with MiXCR into one record per CDR3 protein. The sample has about 320,000 distinct CDR3 sequences, roughly 15% seen once. The ends were cut back, 2 bases at V and 4 bases at J, with 12 bases in the middle. Germline CDR1 DFQATT, CDR2 SNEGSKA (reference sequence). This CDR3 spans 13 amino acids. Those with hyperthyroidism were 18 to 65 years old, newly diagnosed, and ill for under 2 months.

The receptor comes from a man aged 25-40 years with Graves' hyperthyroidism. The rearrangement uses TRBV20-1 and TRBJ2-7, with D maybe TRBD1 (5 bases). Sequenced material: blood. The CDR3 DNA reads TGCAGTGCTAGACCCAGTACAGGTTACGAGCAGTACTTC. Translating gives CSARPSTGYEQYF.